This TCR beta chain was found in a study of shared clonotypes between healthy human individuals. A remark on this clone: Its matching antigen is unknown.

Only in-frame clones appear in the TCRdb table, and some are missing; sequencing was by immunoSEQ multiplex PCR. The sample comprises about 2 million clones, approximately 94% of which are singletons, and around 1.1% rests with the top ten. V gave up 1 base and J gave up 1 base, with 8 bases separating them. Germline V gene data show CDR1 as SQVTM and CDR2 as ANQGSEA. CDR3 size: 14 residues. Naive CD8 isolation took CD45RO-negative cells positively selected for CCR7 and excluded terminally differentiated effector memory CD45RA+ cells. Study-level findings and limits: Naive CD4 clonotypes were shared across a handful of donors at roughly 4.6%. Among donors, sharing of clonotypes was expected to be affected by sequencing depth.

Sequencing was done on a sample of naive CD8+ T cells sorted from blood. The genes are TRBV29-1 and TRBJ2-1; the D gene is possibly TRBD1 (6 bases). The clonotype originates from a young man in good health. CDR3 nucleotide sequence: TGCAGCGTTGAAGGACAGGTTTCCTACAATGAGCAGTTCTTC. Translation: CSVEGQVSYNEQFF.